The T cell receptor beta chain under discussion was sequenced for a study of type 1 and type 2 diabetes patients (dated by TCRdb to the mid-2010s). With respect to the entire study: The cohort comprised eight to ten type 1 diabetes patients, a few type 2 diabetes patients and 6 or 7 nondiabetic controls recruited in China. A total of about 19 million paired-end reads was generated across the whole study. The study profiled TCRbeta repertoires by high-throughput sequencing to compare type 1 diabetes, type 2 diabetes and nondiabetic individuals. Across the study, CD4+ and CD8+ T cells were positively selected from PBMCs using CD4 or CD8 MicroBeads on MACS columns. For the type 1 diabetes patients, the type 2 diabetes patients acted as a disease comparison group. Comparing approximately 21-cycle and roughly 25-cycle amplification showed similar V gene usage, suggesting similar primer efficiencies and random PCR bias. TCRbeta libraries were sequenced paired-end on Illumina HiSeq 2000 or MiSeq instruments. What the study reported, not specific to this receptor: Because only a limited number of T2D and control samples were sequenced, some T1D-only HECs might also appear in more T2D or control samples. Only a few highly-expanded CD4+ clones (median one) were found in type 2 diabetes patients, and these clones made up a median roughly 4.1% of reads. The study groups were not matched for age and gender, which could bias interpretation. In both CD4+ and CD8+ T cells, type 2 diabetes repertoires were highly diverse, with diversity significantly greater than that of type 1 diabetes repertoires. Type 2 diabetes and control samples had highly correlated V and J gene usage patterns, with the correlation between samples averaging roughly 0.97.

The run used an Illumina MiSeq. TCRbeta CDR3 amplification used genomic DNA from the sorted T cell subsets as template. The TCRbeta CDR3 region was amplified by multiplex PCR using 30 forward and 13 reverse primers. PCR products were purified with AMPure XP beads, after which indices and adaptors were added in a second approximately 26-cycle PCR. Before sequencing, the QIAquick Gel Extraction Kit was used to gel-purify the libraries. The authors' pipeline ran thus. FLASH was used to merge the paired-end reads, and IgBLAST was used to align the reads to IMGT V, D and J germline references. Reads with less than 70% alignment identity to germline references were removed, leaving 11,114,426 reads across the study. CDR3 boundaries, reading frame and productivity were assigned according to IMGT definitions. A highly-expanded clone was defined as any clone making up 1% or more of reads, and normalized Shannon entropy served as the measure of diversity. Unpaired two-tailed t-tests were used to test group differences in Shannon entropy. TCRdb applied fastp at Q25 and MiXCR to the public reads, then kept only in-frame beta chains. Identical CDR3 protein sequences are pooled into one entry, listed with their most common genes and DNA. The V and J calls were not made by the authors but by TCRdb's processing. For this sample the table gives 270,000 or so distinct CDR3 sequences, of which 40% to 50% were detected only once. Clones ranked in the top ten supply 12% to 15% of the sample.

V and J are truncated by 0 bases and 8 bases respectively, leaving an intervening sequence of 20 bases. The CDR3 goes from the cysteine to the phenylalanine over 16 residues. Only the CDR3 portion is preserved as DNA: 48 bases, with reading frame beginning at the first base. CDR1 and CDR2 (DFQATT, SNEGSKA) derive from the germline V gene (reference sequence). Standard classification criteria for type 1 or type 2 diabetes were met by all diabetic patients, and glucose and C-peptide were assessed by WHO-recommended methods. Donors were excluded if they had other autoimmune diseases or infections within the previous four weeks. An approximately 10-milliliter sample of peripheral blood was drawn from every participant. LymphoPrep density separation was used to isolate PBMCs. About this clonotype: Its antigen is currently not known. No base quality information exists; no much larger clone differs at one position.

The chain is assembled from TRBV20-1 and TRBJ2-1; the D segment might be TRBD1 or TRBD2, since each matches 6 bases. The sequence came from a man younger than 30 with type 2 diabetes. Sequenced sample: peripheral blood mononuclear cells (PBMCs). The DNA sequence is TGCAGTGCTAGAGATTTTAGAGGGGGGATCTTTGATGAGCAGTTCTTC. Its coded protein is CSARDFRGGIFDEQFF.